The clone carrying this TCR beta chain was recorded a few times. The antigen is unknown. The donors, healthy Caucasians from Russia, were aged roughly 6 to 100. These data are taken from a study of blood T cells in healthy people across ages. Next came a second PCR, run for about 6 to 12 cycles, which used a sample-barcoded 5' primer along with a J-beta primer mix. One entry per CDR3 protein results from TCRdb running MiXCR on the 5' RACE reads. The sample records about 1.8 million distinct CDR3 sequences, roughly 52% being singletons. Findings and limits, study-wide: Possibly confounding the expanded clonotype changes was the fact that donor CMV status was unknown. Long-lived donors exceeded aged donors in naive CD4+ cells and diversity.

The germline V gene encodes CDR1 WNHNN and CDR2 SYGVQD (reference sequence). Deletions cut 6 bases from V and 6 bases from J, with 16 bases between. The CDR3 length is 14 residues. The sequence came from a woman aged 40 to 55 in good health. What was sequenced was blood. The chain combines TRBV10-1 with TRBJ2-3, with D maybe TRBD1 (5 bases). The CDR3 sequence: CASSPLGVTDTQYF. DNA for the CDR3: TGCGCCAGCAGCCCCCTAGGGGTCACGGATACGCAGTATTTT.